This T cell receptor beta chain was found in a study of blood T cell repertoires in COVID-19. Study background: Samples taken during acute and convalescent COVID-19 were collected in the United States, Italy and Spain. Sample material is recorded as cDNA or gDNA derived from T cells, B-cell-depleted T cells, or PBMCs.

Original processing methods: Scientists estimated how many nucleated cells there were by amplifying reference gene primers. The data were produced by immunoSEQ multiplex PCR, yet TCRdb's version contains in-frame clones alone and is incomplete. V and J calls and clone size come straight from that table; D and trimming were deduced from the DNA. The data contain 120,000 to 150,000 clones, roughly 79% of them seen just once; the ten biggest clones take up more than 7%. Germline V gene data show CDR1 as LNHDA and CDR2 as SQIVND (reference sequence). Trimming removed 3 bases from V and 7 bases from J, with 10 bases in between. The CDR3 runs 14 residues.

V and J are TRBV19 and TRBJ1-6; unclear D gene. The receptor comes from a human donor with acute or convalescent COVID-19. The donor label of this sample is uncertain. Sequencing used peripheral blood. This chain's CDR3 is CASSMILSNSPLHF. In DNA form, the CDR3 reads TGTGCCAGTAGTATGATACTGTCGAATTCACCCCTCCACTTT.